The rows below give T cell receptor beta chains drawn from one sample of a study of blood T cell repertoires in COVID-19. Sequenced by immunoSEQ multiplex PCR; TCRdb stores in-frame clones only, minus some. The sample contains about 160,000 clones, 77% of which appear only once. Input material: peripheral blood. The receptors originated from a man in his 70s with acute or convalescent COVID-19. Both conserved end residues are part of each CDR3. A D gene is named only where the DNA matches it firmly. Expanded clones are given a class, and other clones once, few, many or no size at all.

d_call j_call v_call clone_size cdr3_nt cdr3_aa
TRBD2 TRBJ2-7 TRBV20-1 . TGCAGTGCTAGTCGGGGGGGAAACCGGGGCGAGCAGTACTTC CSASRGGNRGEQYF
. TRBJ2-3 TRBV19 few TGTGCCAGTAGTTTAGCGGTTAGCACAGATACGCAGTATTTT CASSLAVSTDTQYF
TRBD2 TRBJ2-3 TRBV7-3 . TGTGCCAGCAGCTTAAGTAGCGGGTACACAGATACGCAGTATTTT CASSLSSGYTDTQYF
. TRBJ1-1 TRBV12-3/TRBV12-4 . TGTGCCAGCAGGACAGGGAACACTGAAGCTTTCTTT CASRTGNTEAFF
TRBD1 TRBJ1-6 TRBV18 . TGTGCCAGCTCACGATTGGGACAGGGTAATAATTCACCCCTCCACTTT CASSRLGQGNNSPLHF
. TRBJ1-1 TRBV11-2 . TGTGCCAGCAGCTTAGCAGCAGGGTATGGCGAAGCTTTCTTT CASSLAAGYGEAFF
TRBD1 TRBJ1-2 TRBV14 . TGTGCCAGCAGCCAAGCGGACAGGACCCCAGAGGGCTACACCTTC CASSQADRTPEGYTF
. TRBJ2-5 TRBV7-2 . TGTGCCAGCAGCTTGGACAGAGAAGAGACCCAGTACTTC CASSLDREETQYF
TRBD2 TRBJ2-5 TRBV7-9 . TGTGCCAGCAGCTTTCTCGGCGGGAGGTCCCAAGAGACCCAGTACTTC CASSFLGGRSQETQYF
. TRBJ1-3 TRBV14 . TGTGCCAGCAAGGGGAGGGGGATTAATCACTCTGGAAACACCATATATTTT CASKGRGINHSGNTIYF
TRBD2 TRBJ2-2 TRBV5-1 once TGCGCCAGCAGTATCCAGCGGGGGAACACCGGGGAGCTGTTTTTT CASSIQRGNTGELFF
. TRBJ1-1 TRBV5-1 . TGCGCCAGCAGGGATGGGTCGACCGGGGGCACTGAAGCTTTCTTT CASRDGSTGGTEAFF
TRBD2 TRBJ2-1 TRBV25-1 . TGTGCCAGCAGTGTACTAGCGGGAGACGTTCCGGACAATGAGCAGTTCTTC CASSVLAGDVPDNEQFF
. TRBJ1-2 TRBV7-2 . TGTGCCAGCAGCTTAGACGGGACTTTCTATGGCTACACCTTC CASSLDGTFYGYTF
TRBD2 TRBJ2-2 TRBV29-1 . TGCAGCGTTGGAGGACTAGCGGGTTCGAACACCGGGGAGCTGTTTTTT CSVGGLAGSNTGELFF
TRBD2 TRBJ2-2 TRBV3-1/TRBV3-2 few TGTGCCAGCAGGACTAGCGGGGGGGTTAACGGGGAGCTGTTTTTT CASRTSGGVNGELFF
. TRBJ1-3 TRBV6-5 . TGTGCCAGCAGTTTTGGGCAGGGGTCTGGAAACACCATATATTTT CASSFGQGSGNTIYF
. TRBJ1-3 TRBV21-1 . TGTGCCAGCAGGAAGGGGACACACTCTGGAAACACCATATATTTT CASRKGTHSGNTIYF
. TRBJ2-7 TRBV19 . TGTGCCAGTAGTATTCAAGCGGCAATAGCCACTGTTTGGGACGAGCAGTACTTC CASSIQAAIATVWDEQYF
TRBD1 TRBJ1-1 TRBV5-6 once TGTGCCAGCAGCTTGGCTCCGGGACAGGGGGCGGCTGAAGCTTTCTTT CASSLAPGQGAAEAFF
TRBD1 TRBJ1-1 TRBV10-1 once TGCGCCAGCAGTGAACGACAGGGTTCATGGACTGAAGCTTTCTTT CASSERQGSWTEAFF
. TRBJ2-1 TRBV12-3/TRBV12-4 . TGTGCCAGCAGTTTAGTGAGGGTAGCTGAGCAGTTCTTC CASSLVRVAEQFF
TRBD2 TRBJ2-1 TRBV11-3 . TGTGCCAGCAGCCTTAGCGGGAGTGCCGCCAATGAGCAGTTCTTC CASSLSGSAANEQFF
. TRBJ1-2 TRBV5-4 . TGTGCCAGCAGCTTGTCAACAGGGAAAAACTATGGCTACACCTTC CASSLSTGKNYGYTF
. TRBJ2-7 TRBV9 . TGTGCCAGCAGCGCTTTGGGGGAAGTGGGGGGCGAGCAGTACTTC CASSALGEVGGEQYF
TRBD2 TRBJ2-2 TRBV18 . TGTGCCAGCTCACCAGTCGGGAGGAGCGGAGGGGAGCTGTTTTTT CASSPVGRSGGELFF
TRBD2 TRBJ2-1 TRBV5-4 few TGTGCCAGCAGCTTGGCTGGACTAGAGAATGAGCAGTTCTTC CASSLAGLENEQFF
. TRBJ1-1 TRBV28 . TGTGCCAGCAGCCGGGGGACTGAAGCTTTCTTT CASSRGTEAFF
. TRBJ2-1 TRBV20-1 . TGCAGTGCTAGTATGCGGGCCGGATCCTACAATGAGCAGTTCTTC CSASMRAGSYNEQFF
TRBD1 TRBJ2-7 TRBV5-1 once TGCGCCAGCAGCTTGGAGACAGGGGGCTACTCCTACGAGCAGTACTTC CASSLETGGYSYEQYF
TRBD1 TRBJ1-3 TRBV5-1 few TGCGCCAGCAGCCCTAACTCCGGGACAGGGCTCTCTGGAAACACCATATATTTT CASSPNSGTGLSGNTIYF
. TRBJ2-7 TRBV28 . TGTGCCAGCAGCGGGGAGGAGTTCCCCTACGAGCAGTACTTC CASSGEEFPYEQYF
. TRBJ1-6 TRBV10-3 . TGTGCCAGTCGGGGGGGCGACTCACCCCTCCACTTT CASRGGDSPLHF
TRBD2 TRBJ2-1 TRBV5-1 . TGCGCCAGCAGAAGTACGGGACTAGCGGTGTCGAGTGAGCAGTTCTTC CASRSTGLAVSSEQFF
. TRBJ2-3 TRBV10-1 . TGCGCCAGCAGTGAGCATGGGGGGGCGGCAGATACGCAGTATTTT CASSEHGGAADTQYF